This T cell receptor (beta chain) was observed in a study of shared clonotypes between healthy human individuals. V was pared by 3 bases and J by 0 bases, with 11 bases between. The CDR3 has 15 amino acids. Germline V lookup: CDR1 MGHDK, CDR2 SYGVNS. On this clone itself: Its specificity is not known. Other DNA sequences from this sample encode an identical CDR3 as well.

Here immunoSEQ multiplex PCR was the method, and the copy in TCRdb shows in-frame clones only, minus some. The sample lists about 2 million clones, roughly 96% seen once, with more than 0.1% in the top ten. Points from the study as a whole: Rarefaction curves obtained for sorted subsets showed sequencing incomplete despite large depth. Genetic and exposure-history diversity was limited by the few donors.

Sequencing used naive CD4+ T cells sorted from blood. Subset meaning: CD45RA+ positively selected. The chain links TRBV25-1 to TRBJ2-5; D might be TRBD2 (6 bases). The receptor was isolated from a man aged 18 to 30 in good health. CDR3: CASSDPRGNQETQYF. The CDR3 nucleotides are TGTGCCAGCAGTGATCCGCGGGGCAACCAAGAGACCCAGTACTTC. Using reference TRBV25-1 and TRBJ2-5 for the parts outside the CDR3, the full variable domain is EADIYQTPRYLVIGTGKKITLECSQTMGHDKMYWYQQDPGMELHLIHYSYGVNSTEKGDLSSESTVSRIRTEHFPLTLESARPSHTSQYLCASSDPRGNQETQYFGPGTRLLVL.